This T cell receptor (beta chain) was observed in a study of blood T cell repertoires in COVID-19. Across the study: Samples representing acute and convalescent COVID-19 were sourced from the United States, Italy and Spain. PBMCs, B-cell-depleted T cells, or T cells were the source of the cDNA or gDNA that made up the material.

As handled by the study authors: For nucleated cells, counts were estimated from reference gene primer amplification. Produced via immunoSEQ multiplex PCR; TCRdb's table is partial and in-frame only. The DNA was the basis for D and trimming; V, J and clone size are from that table. The sample lists about 270,000 clones, around 86% occurring once. This clone was seen once. Seattle patients were enrolled while actively infected and followed longitudinally. The CDR3 is 15 residues long. Per the germline V gene, CDR1 is MDHEN and CDR2 is SYDVKM. The V end was cut by 5 bases, the J end by 1 base, with 12 bases between.

This chain uses TRBV28 with TRBJ2-4, with D perhaps TRBD1 (5 bases). This TCR came from a woman aged 80 or over with COVID-19, enrolled during active disease. Sequencing was done on a sample of peripheral blood. DNA for the CDR3: TGTGCCAGCAGTCCGCAGGGTTTGGCCAAAAACATTCAGTACTTC. Translating it yields CASSPQGLAKNIQYF.